The 25 T cell receptor beta chains listed next were all sequenced from one sample in a study of cytomegalovirus exposure and HLA in healthy donors. This PCR relied on a set of 60 Vbeta primers and 13 Jbeta primers. Libraries were prepared by immunoSEQ multiplex PCR; TCRdb keeps only in-frame clonotypes and omits some of them. The sample includes approximately 110,000 clones, 80% seen only once; the top ten take approximately 0.24%. The sequenced material came from PBMCs. The origin of the receptors is a man aged 50 or older in good health and CMV-seronegative.

The gene calls are TRBV7-9 and TRBJ1-2; 11 nucleotides align to TRBD1. The germline CDR1 and CDR2 sequences are SEHNR and FQNEAQ (reference sequence). With 3 bases clipped from V and 4 bases from J, the junction kept 1 base outside the gene matches. The CDR3 totals 14 residues. The CDR3 DNA follows: TGTGCCAGCAGCTTGGGACAGGGGGTCTATGGCTACACCTTC. It encodes CASSLGQGVYGYTF.

V usage is TRBV7-2 and J usage is TRBJ2-2, with 10 nucleotides matching TRBD2. The CDR3 has 18 amino acids. Germline V gives CDR1 SGHTA, CDR2 FQGNSA. V lost 3 bases to trimming and J lost 3 bases; unmatched junction nucleotides: 10. The CDR3 sequence is CASSFPASGSGDTGELFF. CDR3 nucleotide sequence: TGTGCCAGCAGCTTCCCTGCTAGCGGGAGCGGGGACACCGGGGAGCTGTTTTTT.

This chain joins TRBV7-9 and TRBJ2-7; maybe TRBD1 (6 bases). The germline V and J ends were trimmed by 5 bases and 2 bases, with 19 bases remaining between them. This CDR3 has 16 residues. Germline V gives CDR1 SEHNR, CDR2 FQNEAQ (reference sequence). The CDR3 region is CASSPRDTLGTYEQYF. CDR3 sequence (DNA): TGTGCCAGCAGCCCCCGGGACACCCTGGGGACCTACGAGCAGTACTTC.

The rearrangement uses TRBV27 and TRBJ2-2; TRBD1 aligns across 10 bases. Germline trimming cut 7 bases from V and 4 bases from J; bases unmatched to any gene: 9. The CDR3 is 16 residues long. From germline, CDR1 is MNHEY and CDR2 SMNVEV (reference sequence). Here the CDR3 reads CASTSGQGFRTGELFF. CDR3 DNA sequence: TGTGCCAGCACCTCGGGACAGGGGTTCCGCACCGGGGAGCTGTTTTTT.

This chain links TRBV9 with TRBJ2-7; possibly TRBD2 for D (5 bases). The CDR3 is 15 residues long. The V gene's germline CDR1 is SGDLS and CDR2 YYNGEE. V shed 1 base and J shed 6 bases, with 17 bases lying between them. The DNA of the CDR3 is TGTGCCAGCAGCGTAACTGTAAAACGGGATTCCGAGCAGTACTTC. Its protein is CASSVTVKRDSEQYF.

The genes are TRBV12-5 and TRBJ2-7; TRBD2 is a possible D gene (5 bases). This CDR3 has 14 residues. CDR1 and CDR2 (germline): LGHNT, FRNRAP. Trimming cost V 5 bases and J 2 bases, with 13 bases left between them. Written as DNA, the CDR3 is TGTGCTAGTGGTACCGAGGGAAGAGCCTACGAGCAGTACTTC. Translated: CASGTEGRAYEQYF.

The chain carries TRBV2 and TRBJ1-1; 7 bases map to TRBD1. This CDR3 contains 16 residues. Germline trimming cut 8 bases from V and 1 base from J; bases unmatched to any gene: 13. The germline V gene encodes CDR1 SNHLY and CDR2 FYNNEI. The CDR3 loop reads CASAYRQGGPNTEAFF. CDR3 nucleotide sequence: TGTGCCAGCGCCTATAGACAGGGTGGCCCGAACACTGAAGCTTTCTTT.

The rearrangement links TRBV2 to TRBJ1-1, with D perhaps TRBD1 (5 bases). Between the trimmed V and J ends, which lost 6 bases and 0 bases, there was a span of 14 bases. This CDR3 comprises 15 residues. Germline assignment: CDR1 SNHLY and CDR2 FYNNEI. CDR3 nucleotides: TGTGCCAGCAGGGATCCGGGACTAGTGAACACTGAAGCTTTCTTT. Residues: CASRDPGLVNTEAFF.

The genes are TRBV15 and TRBJ2-7, with D perhaps TRBD2 (6 bases). Germline V gene sequence: CDR1 LNHNV, CDR2 YYDKDF (reference sequence). This CDR3 has 16 amino acids. Trimming removed 1 base from V and 3 bases from J, with 16 bases in between. Written as DNA, the CDR3 is TGTGCCACCAGCAGAGCCGGGGGTTTGGGGGGCTACGAGCAGTACTTC. It specifies CATSRAGGLGGYEQYF. Supplemented by reference TRBV15 and TRBJ2-7, the full variable domain reads DAMVIQNPRYQVTQFGKPVTLSCSQTLNHNVMYWYQQKSSQAPKLLFHYYDKDFNNEADTPDNFQSRRPNTSFCFLDIRSPGLGDTAMYLCATSRAGGLGGYEQYFGPGTRLTVT.

Only one count was recorded for this clone. The chain couples TRBV28 to TRBJ1-2; D gene ambiguous. This CDR3 is 13 amino acids long. Trimming removed 4 bases at V and 5 bases at J, with 11 bases between. Per the germline V gene, CDR1 is MDHEN and CDR2 is SYDVKM. The CDR3 DNA is TGTGCCAGCAGTTCGACACCCTCTTATGGCTACACCTTC. The encoded protein is CASSSTPSYGYTF.

The chain uses TRBV7-2 and TRBJ2-1, with 9 positions matching TRBD2. Looked up from germline, CDR1 is SGHTA and CDR2 is FQGNSA. The CDR3 has 15 amino acids. V was clipped by 1 base and J by 4 bases; unmatched bases: 2. CDR3 bases: TGTGCCAGCAGCTTAGTAGCGGGGGCGTACAATGAGCAGTTCTTC. Protein sequence: CASSLVAGAYNEQFF. The full variable domain, in which reference TRBV7-2 and TRBJ2-1 provide the parts outside the CDR3, is GAGVSQSPSNKVTEKGKDVELRCDPISGHTALYWYRQSLGQGLEFLIYFQGNSAPDKSGLPSDRFSAERTGGSVSTLTIQRTQQEDSAVYLCASSLVAGAYNEQFFGPGTRLTVL.

This chain uses TRBV5-5 with TRBJ2-7, with 7 nucleotides matching TRBD1. The J segment lost 3 bases and the V segment lost 4 bases, leaving 4 bases of the junction unmatched. The CDR3 is 13 amino acids. Per germline, CDR1 SGHKS and CDR2 YYEKEE (reference sequence). CDR3: CASSLRDSYEQYF. The CDR3 nucleotides read TGTGCCAGCAGCCTCCGGGACAGCTACGAGCAGTACTTC.

The gene calls are TRBV11-3 and TRBJ2-7, with TRBD1 matching 9 bases. This CDR3 has 18 residues. CDR1 and CDR2 from the germline V gene are SGHNT and YENEEA. V lost 5 bases to trimming and J lost 2 bases; unmatched junction nucleotides: 16. The CDR3: CASSARDRVFGWTYEQYF. The CDR3 region has the DNA TGTGCCAGCAGCGCCAGGGACAGGGTGTTTGGGTGGACCTACGAGCAGTACTTC. Looking up the rest from reference TRBV11-3 and TRBJ2-7 gives the full variable domain: EAGVVQSPRYKIIEKKQPVAFWCNPISGHNTLYWYLQNLGQGPELLIRYENEEAVDDSQLPKDRFSAERLKGVDSTLKIQPAELGDSAVYLCASSARDRVFGWTYEQYFGPGTRLTVT.

This rearrangement joins TRBV7-6 to TRBJ2-3; D gene unclear. The germline CDR1 and CDR2 sequences are SGHVS and FNYEAQ. CDR3 length: 13 amino acids. Between the trimmed V and J ends, which lost 0 bases and 4 bases, there was a span of 5 bases. The CDR3 bases are TGTGCCAGCAGCTTAGCGCGCGCAGATACGCAGTATTTT. This encodes CASSLARADTQYF. Full variable domain (rest looked up from reference TRBV7-6 and TRBJ2-3): GAGVSQSPRYKVTKRGQDVALRCDPISGHVSLYWYRQALGQGPEFLTYFNYEAQQDKSGLPNDRFSAERPEGSISTLTIQRTEQRDSAMYRCASSLARADTQYFGPGTRLTVL.

The rearrangement links TRBV19 to TRBJ2-7; maybe TRBD2 (5 bases). Germline V gene sequence: CDR1 LNHDA, CDR2 SQIVND (reference sequence). V was clipped by 5 bases and J by 6 bases, with 17 bases between them. CDR3 length equals 14 residues. The CDR3 nucleotides read TGTGCCAGTAGTCCGCGACACTTCGGAGGCGAGCAGTACTTC. It codes for CASSPRHFGGEQYF.

This clone has just one count. The J gene is TRBJ2-1, the V gene TRBV18; TRBD1 agrees at 12 bases. Unmatched junction bases numbered 8, after V lost 6 bases and J lost 8 bases. CDR1 is KGHSH and CDR2 is LQKENI in the germline V gene. The CDR3 sequence is 15 residues long. CDR3 loop: CASSQAGTGGYEQFF. Here the CDR3 DNA reads TGTGCCAGCTCCCAAGCCGGGACAGGGGGCTATGAGCAGTTCTTC.

The rearrangement links TRBV5-1 to TRBJ1-3, with D tentatively TRBD1 (5 bases). Between the trimmed V and J ends, which lost 2 bases and 8 bases, there was a span of 14 bases. Per germline, CDR1 SGHRS and CDR2 YFSETQ. This CDR3 comprises 14 residues. CDR3 in DNA: TGCGCCAGCAGCTTCGAGGGCCGGGGGGACACCATATATTTT. It translates to CASSFEGRGDTIYF.

This clone occurred a few times. The genes are TRBV15 and TRBJ1-1; D gene unclear. This CDR3 is 14 amino acids long. Germline V CDR1 and CDR2: LNHNV, YYDKDF (reference sequence). With 0 bases removed from V and 4 bases from J, the gap between germline ends came to 9 bases. CDR3 coding DNA: TGTGCCACCAGCAGAGATCCACGGGGCACTGAAGCTTTCTTT. Translated: CATSRDPRGTEAFF.

The V gene is TRBV29-1, the J gene TRBJ1-1; D not certain. V was clipped by 4 bases and J by 8 bases, with 8 bases between them. CDR3 size: 10 residues. Germline CDR1 reads SQVTM; CDR2 reads ANQGSEA. The CDR3 here is CSVVRHEAFF. The CDR3 nucleotides read TGCAGCGTTGTTAGACACGAAGCTTTCTTT.

V gene TRBV7-9 combines with J gene TRBJ1-1, with D possibly being TRBD1 (6 bases). Trimming removed 5 bases from V and 6 bases from J, with 19 bases in between. The germline V gene has CDR1 SEHNR and CDR2 FQNEAQ (reference sequence). The CDR3 totals 15 residues. The CDR3 coding sequence is TGTGCCAGCAGCAGTCGCCAGGGGCAAGTTTCTGAAGCTTTCTTT. This gives the protein CASSSRQGQVSEAFF.

J is TRBJ1-1 and V is TRBV7-9, with 9 bases lining up with TRBD1. V lost 6 bases and J lost 1; bases outside the gene matches: 15. The CDR3 has 18 residues. CDR1 is SEHNR and CDR2 is FQNEAQ in the germline V gene (reference sequence). The CDR3 nucleotides are TGTGCCAGCAGACGAAGTGGGGGGACAGGGACTCCGAACACTGAAGCTTTCTTT. Its translation is CASRRSGGTGTPNTEAFF. Full variable domain (missing parts from reference TRBV7-9 and TRBJ1-1): DTGVSQNPRHKITKRGQNVTFRCDPISEHNRLYWYRQTLGQGPEFLTYFQNEAQLEKSRLLSDRFSAERPKGSFSTLEIQRTEQGDSAMYLCASRRSGGTGTPNTEAFFGQGTRLTVV.

This chain links TRBV7-3 with TRBJ1-1, with a possible D match to TRBD1 (6 bases). This CDR3 has 15 amino acids. Germline CDR1 reads SGHTA; CDR2 reads FQGTGA. The ends were cut back, 0 bases at V and 2 bases at J, with 10 bases in the middle. The CDR3, as DNA: TGTGCCAGCAGCTTAACGGGGGCAGTTAACACTGAAGCTTTCTTT. It is translated as CASSLTGAVNTEAFF.

This sequence joins TRBV18 and TRBJ2-5; D not certain. V lost 3 bases and J lost 5, with 7 bases in between. The length of the CDR3 is 12 residues. From germline, CDR1 is KGHSH and CDR2 LQKENI. DNA for the CDR3: TGTGCCAGCTCACCGAACGAGGAGACCCAGTACTTC. It yields the protein CASSPNEETQYF.

The chain joins TRBV27 to TRBJ2-5, with TRBD2 matching 13 bases. This CDR3 spans 17 amino acids. Germline CDR1 and CDR2: MNHEY and SMNVEV (reference sequence). V lost 5 bases to trimming and J lost 0 bases; unmatched junction nucleotides: 6. The CDR3 bases are TGTGCCAGCAGTCGCCTGACTAGCGGGAGGAACCAAGAGACCCAGTACTTC. Amino acids: CASSRLTSGRNQETQYF.

This clone was found a few times. The CDR3 coding sequence is TGTGCCAGCAGTGAATCATGGCTCAATGAGCAGTTCTTC. Its translation: CASSESWLNEQFF. The rearrangement uses TRBV25-1 and TRBJ2-1, with D unresolved. Germline assignment: CDR1 MGHDK and CDR2 SYGVNS. This CDR3 is built from 13 residues. The ends were cut back, 1 base at V and 6 bases at J, with 7 bases in the middle.